The 27 T cell receptor beta chains in this list originate from one sample, sequenced in a study of T cells after yellow fever vaccination. Via MiXCR, TCRdb re-called the 5' RACE reads, giving one row per CDR3 protein. The data show about 550,000 distinct CDR3 sequences, over 15% seen once. The sample consisted of PBMCs, taken 15 days after the yellow fever booster vaccination. The receptors were sampled from a man aged 30 to 39 who received the YFV17D yellow fever vaccine.

In this sample, this clonotype turned up a few times. The J gene is TRBJ2-5, the V gene TRBV29-1, with a possible D match to TRBD1 (6 bases). Germline V gives CDR1 SQVTM, CDR2 ANQGSEA. V lost 2 bases, J lost 3 bases, and 16 bases lay in between. The CDR3 loop spans 15 amino acids. CDR3 DNA sequence: TGCAGCGTTGAACCGACAGGAGGTGGCAAAGAGACCCAGTACTTC. This translates into CSVEPTGGGKETQYF.

V gene TRBV29-1 combines with J gene TRBJ2-5; D uncertain. V was trimmed by 0 bases and J by 5 bases, leaving 10 bases between them. The CDR3 consists of 13 residues. Per germline, CDR1 SQVTM and CDR2 ANQGSEA. Written as DNA, the CDR3 is TGCAGCGTTGAAGATGGTGTTCGTGAGACCCAGTACTTC. Residues: CSVEDGVRETQYF.

There are a few counts of this clonotype. V usage is TRBV6-1 and J usage is TRBJ2-7; TRBD2 matches 7 bases. This CDR3 comprises 12 residues. Germline V gene lookup returns CDR1 MNHNS and CDR2 SASEGT. V was clipped by 7 bases and J by 4 bases; unmatched bases: 4. CDR3 residues: CASNQAGYEQYF. CDR3 bases: TGTGCCAGCAACCAAGCGGGGTACGAGCAGTACTTC.

This chain joins TRBV6-1 and TRBJ2-1; 7 nucleotides match TRBD1. CDR1 and CDR2 (germline): MNHNS, SASEGT. The CDR3 is 13 residues long. V lost 6 bases, J lost 9 bases, and 8 bases stayed unmatched. The CDR3 DNA sequence: TGTGCCAGCAGAAGACAGGGAATGGGTGAGCAGTTCTTC. It specifies CASRRQGMGEQFF.

The chain uses TRBV20-1 and TRBJ2-7; D may be TRBD2 (6 bases). The CDR3 totals 18 residues. Trimming removed 6 bases at V and 6 bases at J, with 33 bases between. Per germline, CDR1 DFQATT and CDR2 SNEGSKA (reference sequence). Here the CDR3 DNA reads TGCAGTGCCAACACCGGGACTTCTAAAAAAACCCCTCCTTTCGAGCAGTACTTC. Translating gives CSANTGTSKKTPPFEQYF.

In nucleotides, the CDR3 is TGTGCCAGCAAAGTGGGTGGGGGCACTAGCACAGATACGCAGTATTTT. This codes for CASKVGGGTSTDTQYF. This sequence joins TRBV7-2 and TRBJ2-3, with D possibly being TRBD1 (6 bases). The length of the CDR3 is 16 residues. CDR1 is SGHTA and CDR2 is FQGNSA in the germline V gene. With 7 bases removed from V and 0 bases from J, the gap between germline ends came to 17 bases.

There are a few counts of this clonotype. The rearrangement links TRBV10-2 to TRBJ1-1, with unresolved D. This CDR3 region has 13 residues. CDR1 and CDR2 (germline): WSHSY, SAAADI. Trimming left V 3 bases short and J 11 bases short, with 16 bases between. The CDR3 here is CASSEAWEVWAFF. In nucleotides, the CDR3 is TGCGCCAGCAGTGAAGCGTGGGAAGTTTGGGCTTTCTTT.

CDR3 sequence: CASAGEETQYF. The CDR3 nucleotides read TGTGCCAGCGCCGGTGAAGAGACCCAGTACTTC. This sequence joins TRBV6-6 and TRBJ2-5; D unclear. V was trimmed by 8 bases and J by 3 bases, leaving 7 bases between them. Germline values: CDR1 MNHNY, CDR2 SVGAGI (reference sequence). This CDR3 is 11 amino acids long.

The V gene is TRBV15, the J gene TRBJ2-3, with a tentative D call TRBD1 (5 bases). This CDR3 contains 16 residues. The germline V gene has CDR1 LNHNV and CDR2 YYDKDF (reference sequence). V lost 0 bases to trimming and J lost 0 bases, with 10 bases between them. CDR3 sequence reads: CATSRDVGASTDTQYF. The CDR3 bases are TGTGCCACCAGCAGAGATGTAGGGGCTAGCACAGATACGCAGTATTTT.

This chain uses TRBV9 with TRBJ2-1; D is unresolved. The V and J ends lost 0 bases and 9 bases respectively, with 13 bases between them. In germline, CDR1 is SGDLS, CDR2 YYNGEE. The CDR3 has 14 residues. The CDR3 sequence: CASSVDNLGVEQFF. For the CDR3, the DNA is TGTGCCAGCAGCGTAGATAATCTTGGGGTTGAGCAGTTCTTC.

This clonotype was recorded a few times. V gene TRBV20-1 combines with J gene TRBJ2-3; 7 positions match TRBD1. CDR3 length: 13 residues. Trimming at V came to 6 bases and at J to 4 bases, leaving 7 bases not matched to a gene. In germline, CDR1 is DFQATT, CDR2 SNEGSKA (reference sequence). CDR3 residues: CSAKVQGADTQYF. DNA for the CDR3: TGCAGTGCAAAGGTCCAGGGGGCAGATACGCAGTATTTT.

The chain has TRBV7-2 and TRBJ2-7; D not resolved. Germline CDR1 and CDR2: SGHTA and FQGNSA. V was shortened by 5 bases and J by 3 bases, with 8 bases between the two germline ends. The CDR3 spans 12 residues. The CDR3 DNA reads as TGTGCCAGCAGCCTTCAACGCTACGAGCAGTACTTC. Its protein is CASSLQRYEQYF. Together with reference TRBV7-2 and TRBJ2-7, the CDR3 gives the full variable domain: GAGVSQSPSNKVTEKGKDVELRCDPISGHTALYWYRQSLGQGLEFLIYFQGNSAPDKSGLPSDRFSAERTGGSVSTLTIQRTQQEDSAVYLCASSLQRYEQYFGPGTRLTVT.

The rearrangement uses TRBV12-3 or TRBV12-4 and TRBJ2-5; D tentatively fits TRBD1 or TRBD2 (7 bases each). The CDR3 has 15 amino acids. V lost 7 bases and J lost 2, with 17 bases in between. The CDR3 loop is CASTSGGGLQETQYF. CDR3 in DNA: TGTGCCAGCACTTCAGGGGGGGGCCTTCAAGAGACCCAGTACTTC.

The V gene is TRBV6-5, the J gene TRBJ2-2; 7 nucleotides line up with TRBD2. Germline lookup yields CDR1 MNHEY and CDR2 SVGAGI. CDR3 length: 17 amino acids. V dropped 0 bases and J dropped 4; count of bases not matched to a gene: 8. The CDR3 DNA reads as TGTGCCAGCAGTTACTCTTGGGGGAGGGCCCTCACCGGGGAGCTGTTTTTT. Protein: CASSYSWGRALTGELFF.

V and J are TRBV9 and TRBJ1-1, with a possible D match to TRBD1 (5 bases). The CDR3 loop spans 13 amino acids. V gave up 9 bases and J gave up 0 bases, with 12 bases separating them. CDR1 SGDLS and CDR2 YYNGEE come from the germline V gene. DNA of the CDR3: TGTGCCACCGGGACGGACATGAACACTGAAGCTTTCTTT. Protein product: CATGTDMNTEAFF.

There are a few counts of this clonotype. This chain links TRBV5-4 with TRBJ1-6, with 7 bases lining up with TRBD1. Germline CDR1 is SGHNT and CDR2 is YYREEE (reference sequence). With V trimmed by 4 bases and J by 10 bases, 8 bases remained unmatched. This CDR3 comprises 14 residues. The CDR3 loop is CASSPRQGGSPLHF. The CDR3 nucleotides are TGTGCCAGCAGCCCCAGACAGGGCGGCTCACCCCTCCACTTT.

This clonotype occurred a few times. This rearrangement joins TRBV6-1 to TRBJ1-1; 9 positions agree with TRBD1. The V segment lost 7 bases and the J segment 7 bases; nucleotides outside the gene matches: 10. CDR1 and CDR2 (germline): MNHNS, SASEGT. The CDR3 is made up of 14 amino acids. CDR3 DNA sequence: TGTGCCAGCACTGGGGACAGGGACACTGTTGAAGCTTTCTTT. Amino acids: CASTGDRDTVEAFF.

This clonotype was picked up a small number of times. The chain is built from TRBV7-2 and TRBJ2-2; D not certain. This CDR3 has 13 residues. V was clipped by 4 bases and J by 8 bases, with 11 bases between them. The germline V gene has CDR1 SGHTA and CDR2 FQGNSA. CDR3 residues: CASSSQTGGELFF. CDR3 sequence (DNA): TGTGCCAGCAGCTCCCAGACTGGTGGGGAGCTGTTTTTT.

This clonotype was recorded a few times. J is TRBJ2-7 and V is TRBV5-4, with 14 bases lining up with TRBD2. This CDR3 comprises 13 residues. The trim removed 9 bases at V and 5 bases at J, leaving 4 bases unmatched. Germline loops: CDR1 SGHNT, CDR2 YYREEE (reference sequence). CDR3 loop: CATGLAGAHEQYF. The DNA for the CDR3 is TGTGCCACGGGACTAGCGGGAGCCCACGAGCAGTACTTC. The complete variable domain, with remaining parts taken from reference TRBV5-4 and TRBJ2-7, reads ETGVTQSPTHLIKTRGQQVTLRCSSQSGHNTVSWYQQALGQGPQFIFQYYREEENGRGNFPPRFSGLQFPNYSSELNVNALELDDSALYLCATGLAGAHEQYFGPGTRLTVT.

The rearrangement uses TRBV6-1 and TRBJ2-1; D gene uncertain. This CDR3 spans 15 amino acids. V was cut by 6 bases and J by 0 bases, with 12 bases left in between. Germline-derived CDR1 and CDR2 are MNHNS and SASEGT. The CDR3, as DNA: TGTGCCAGCAGCCAGAGCAAACCCTCCTACAATGAGCAGTTCTTC. Protein sequence: CASSQSKPSYNEQFF.

This clonotype was seen a handful of times. The chain employs TRBV5-1 and TRBJ2-7; D may be TRBD2 (5 bases). The germline V gene has CDR1 SGHRS and CDR2 YFSETQ. V was shortened by 0 bases and J by 2 bases, with 18 bases between the two germline ends. The CDR3 has 17 residues. The CDR3 sequence is CASSLDREHSIPYEQYF. The CDR3 DNA follows: TGCGCCAGCAGCTTGGATAGGGAGCACAGCATTCCCTACGAGCAGTACTTC.

Only a few counts were recorded for this clonotype. V is TRBV20-1 and J is TRBJ2-5; D unclear. This CDR3 region has 14 residues. Germline V gene lookup returns CDR1 DFQATT and CDR2 SNEGSKA (reference sequence). Trimming pared 0 bases from V and 5 bases from J, leaving 13 bases between. In DNA form, the CDR3 reads TGCAGTGCTAGAGAGGAGTGGCACACGGAGACCCAGTACTTC. Translated, it gives CSAREEWHTETQYF.

This clonotype occurred a few times. The genes are TRBV20-1 and TRBJ1-4; D remains unclear. The germline V gene encodes CDR1 DFQATT and CDR2 SNEGSKA (reference sequence). With 2 bases removed from V and 7 bases from J, the gap between germline ends came to 11 bases. This CDR3 has 13 amino acids. The CDR3 DNA is TGCAGTGCTAGAAGCCAGAGGGCTGAAAAACTGTTTTTT. This encodes CSARSQRAEKLFF.

This clonotype has only a few counts. This chain joins TRBV29-1 and TRBJ2-2, with D perhaps matching TRBD2 (6 bases). Germline values: CDR1 SQVTM, CDR2 ANQGSEA. Trimming took 2 bases from V and 7 from J, leaving 14 bases between them. The CDR3 loop spans 14 amino acids. The CDR3 reads CSVELGGQFGELFF. CDR3 coding DNA: TGCAGCGTTGAACTGGGGGGTCAGTTCGGGGAGCTGTTTTTT.

This chain links TRBV20-1 with TRBJ2-7; TRBD1 matches at 8 bases. V lost 4 bases to trimming and J lost 4 bases; unmatched junction nucleotides: 9. Per the germline V gene, CDR1 is DFQATT and CDR2 is SNEGSKA (reference sequence). CDR3 length: 14 amino acids. In DNA form, the CDR3 reads TGCAGTGCTACCTTTTCAGGGGGCTTATACGAGCAGTACTTC. This encodes CSATFSGGLYEQYF.

A note on this clonotype: Compared with germline, one end of the junction differs, possibly owing to a read error. This sequence joins TRBV6-2 or TRBV6-3 and TRBJ2-1, with 7 bases aligning to TRBD2. Germline V gene data show CDR1 as MNHEY and CDR2 as SVGEGT. The CDR3 sequence is 15 residues long. The CDR3 region is CGSKKGLAERNEQFF. The CDR3 DNA is TGTGGCAGCAAAAAGGGTCTAGCGGAACGCAATGAGCAGTTCTTC.

The chain combines TRBV27 with TRBJ1-4; the D is unclear. The germline CDR1 and CDR2 sequences are MNHEY and SMNVEV (reference sequence). Trimming shortened V by 3 bases and J by 7 bases, and 15 bases separated the two germline ends. The CDR3 is 15 amino acids. The CDR3 region has the DNA TGTGCCAGCAGTTTCCTCCCGGGGAGAGGTGAAAAACTGTTTTTT. This sequence encodes CASSFLPGRGEKLFF.